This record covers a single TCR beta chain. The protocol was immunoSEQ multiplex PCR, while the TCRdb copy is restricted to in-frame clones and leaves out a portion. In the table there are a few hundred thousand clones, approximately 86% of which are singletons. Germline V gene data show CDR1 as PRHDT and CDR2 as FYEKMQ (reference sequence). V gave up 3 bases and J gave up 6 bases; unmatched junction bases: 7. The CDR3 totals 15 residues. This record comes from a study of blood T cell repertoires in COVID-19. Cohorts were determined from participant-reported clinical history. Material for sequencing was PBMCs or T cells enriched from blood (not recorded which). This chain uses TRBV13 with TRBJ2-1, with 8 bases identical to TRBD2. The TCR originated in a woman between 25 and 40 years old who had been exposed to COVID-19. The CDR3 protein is CASSFTAGGPNEQFF. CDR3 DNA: TGTGCCAGCAGCTTCACGGCGGGGGGCCCCAATGAGCAGTTCTTC.